The present T cell receptor beta chain was sequenced within a study of T cells in Graves' hyperthyroidism and ophthalmopathy. No ophthalmopathy progression within 18 months constituted stable Graves' hyperthyroidism. Exclusions: uncontrolled infection, other autoimmune disease, pregnancy, lactation. TCR beta CDR3 regions were amplified from RNA. During a first-round RT-PCR of the TCR CDR3, the HTBI primer set was used. One entry per CDR3 protein, called by TCRdb with MiXCR from the multiplex PCR reads. The sample yields approximately 95,000 distinct CDR3 sequences, roughly 40% seen once. The sample was peripheral blood or thyroid tissue (not recorded which). The TCR comes from a woman aged 25 to 45 with Graves' hyperthyroidism.

The CDR3 coding sequence is TGTGCCAGCAGGGGGGGGGGCTGGGGAGAGCAGTACTTC. Translation: CASRGGGWGEQYF. This chain links TRBV28 with TRBJ2-7; a weak D match, TRBD2 (7 bases). Trimming stripped 6 bases from V and 7 bases from J, with 16 bases between. The CDR3 spans 13 residues. From germline, CDR1 is MDHEN and CDR2 SYDVKM.